These T cell receptor beta chains were read from a single sample in a study of blood T cell repertoires in COVID-19. Method: immunoSEQ multiplex PCR; TCRdb's copy keeps in-frame clones and lacks some. This sample carries approximately 31,000 clones, roughly 90% of them seen once, and the ten largest clones take about 13%. Sequenced: peripheral blood. These receptor sequences come from a human donor in a cohort sampled during active COVID-19. CDR3s include the opening cysteine and the closing phenylalanine or tryptophan. D genes are given only for firm matches.

>TRBD1|TRBV19|TRBJ1-2|14
CASSRTGGAYGYTF
>-|TRBV5-1|TRBJ1-3|16
CASSLGDRLTGNTIYF
>-|TRBV5-1|TRBJ2-7|15
CASSSQASSSYEQYF
>-|TRBV15|TRBJ2-7|14
CATSRPDPSYEQYF
>TRBD1|TRBV5-4|TRBJ2-7|15
CASSAGTGGSYEQYF
>TRBD2|TRBV27|TRBJ2-3|18
CASSLRTSGSPGTDTQYF
>TRBD1|TRBV7-9|TRBJ2-5|13
CASSRTGVETQYF
>-|TRBV29-1|TRBJ1-1|12
CSVEAGRTEAFF
>-|TRBV7-2|TRBJ2-3|12
CASSFYTDTQYF
>TRBD1|TRBV9|TRBJ1-2|15
CASSVGEGQVYGYTF
>TRBD2|TRBV7-8|TRBJ2-1|14
CASSLGTTGNEQFF
>-|TRBV18|TRBJ1-5|14
CASSPGGDFAPQHF
>-|TRBV2|TRBJ2-1|10
CASSRDEQFF
>-|TRBV5-5|TRBJ1-1|13
CASSSPGGGEAFF
>-|TRBV5-1|TRBJ2-2|13
CASSSANTGELFF
>-|TRBV6-4|TRBJ2-1|16
CASSERGLQGHNEQFF
>-|TRBV28|TRBJ1-5|14
CASTTSGGYQPQHF
>TRBD2|TRBV4-2|TRBJ2-7|15
CASSHGTSESYEQYF
>TRBD2|TRBV11-2|TRBJ2-1|15
CASSRLAGGRDEQFF
>-|TRBV14|TRBJ2-7|13
CASSQGTGSEQYF
>TRBD1|TRBV4-1|TRBJ2-7|15
CASSQGARGQYEQYF
>TRBD2|TRBV18|TRBJ2-7|16
CASSPPRAGGTYEQYF
>TRBD1|TRBV5-1|TRBJ1-1|15
CATSRQGSMNTEAFF
>TRBD1|TRBV5-1|TRBJ2-1|16
CASSEGTASSYNEQFF
>TRBD2|TRBV9|TRBJ2-1|16
CASSATGTTPYNEQFF
>-|TRBV6-5|TRBJ2-1|14
CASSRDWVGSEQFF
>-|TRBV28|TRBJ2-2|13
CASTVVGTGSPVF
>-|TRBV30|TRBJ1-2|14
CAWSPALPTYGYTF
>-|TRBV9|TRBJ1-6|14
CASSAGYHNSPLHF
>-|TRBV5-4|TRBJ2-7|17
CASSLATMASATYEQYF
>-|TRBV4-1|TRBJ1-6|15
CASSQENSGGSPLHF
>-|TRBV25-1|TRBJ1-5|13
CASSEFGNQPQHF